Included here is one T cell receptor (beta chain) sequence, with context. Its antigen is unknown. Treatment defined: oral pan-JAK inhibitor, 5-10 mg twice daily. These data come from a study of CD8+ T cells in alopecia areata. Study-level background: The investigators scored severity in treated patients by the percentage of affected scalp area.

As the sequencing template, cDNA was produced by extracting RNA and reverse transcribing it. Profiled with immunoSEQ multiplex PCR; TCRdb holds only in-frame clones, not every one. The repertoire holds under 350,000 clones, with about three fifths as singletons. Trimming cost V 0 bases and J 6 bases, with 18 bases left between them. Germline loops: CDR1 LGHNA, CDR2 YSLEER. This CDR3 comprises 16 residues. General study results and limits: Alphabeta T cells residing in normal skin are also sequenced in scalp samples. One nonresponder makes the tie between baseline CD8+ expansion and response uncertain.

The source material was CD4+ T cells sorted from blood, sampled at week 24, from a patient treated with tofacitinib. The TCR comes from a human donor with alopecia areata. This rearrangement joins TRBV4-3 to TRBJ2-7, with D uncertain. In DNA, the CDR3 is TGCGCCAGCAGCCAAGATACATCGGTCACTGACTCCGAGCAGTACTTC. This encodes CASSQDTSVTDSEQYF.